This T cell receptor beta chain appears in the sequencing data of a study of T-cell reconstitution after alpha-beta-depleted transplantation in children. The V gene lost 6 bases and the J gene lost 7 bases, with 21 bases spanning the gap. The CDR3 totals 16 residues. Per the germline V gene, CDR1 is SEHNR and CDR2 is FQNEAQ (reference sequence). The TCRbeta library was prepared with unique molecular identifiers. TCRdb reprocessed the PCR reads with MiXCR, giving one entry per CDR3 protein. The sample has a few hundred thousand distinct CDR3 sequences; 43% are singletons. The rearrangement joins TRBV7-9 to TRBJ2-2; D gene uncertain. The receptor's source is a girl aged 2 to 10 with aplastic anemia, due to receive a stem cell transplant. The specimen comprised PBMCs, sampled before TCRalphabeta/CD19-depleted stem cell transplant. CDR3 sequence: CASSPPEGSNVGELFF. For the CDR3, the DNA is TGTGCCAGCAGTCCCCCTGAAGGGTCTAATGTCGGGGAGCTGTTTTTT.